This T cell receptor (beta chain) was captured by sequencing in a study of T cells in Graves' hyperthyroidism and ophthalmopathy. Study-wide results and caveats: Progression to ophthalmopathy was predicted a median of approximately seven months early. Among clonotypes expanded in thyroid above 0.001, most were also found in blood.

With respect to this clonotype: Its antigen is as yet unknown. Given a much more abundant clone one base away, this may be a read error. In this CDR3 the conserved last residue, phenylalanine or tryptophan, is missing, so a read error is likely.

Germline CDR1 is DFQATT and CDR2 is SNEGSKA (reference sequence). Trimming left V 1 base short and J 6 bases short, with 28 bases between. The CDR3 loop spans 18 amino acids. RNA transcripts provided the source from which TCR beta CDR3 regions were amplified. First-round RT-PCR targeting the TCR CDR3 was performed with the HTBI primer set. MiXCR, run by TCRdb on the multiplex PCR reads, gives a single entry per CDR3 protein. There are around 620,000 distinct CDR3 sequences in the sample; roughly 46% occur only once, and under 20% lies in the top ten. The study left out patients who had uncontrolled infection, other autoimmune disease, pregnancy or lactation.

Sequencing input: peripheral blood or thyroid tissue (not recorded which). V is TRBV20-1 and J is TRBJ2-7; the D gene is possibly TRBD1 (10 bases). The clonotype comes from an adult woman with Graves' disease, either hyperthyroidism or ophthalmopathy (not recorded which). The CDR3 reads CSARARDRGIAGVIEQYS. The CDR3 DNA is TGCAGTGCTAGAGCCCGGGACAGGGGTATAGCGGGAGTGATCGAGCAGTACTCC.